A selection of T cell receptor beta chains follows, all from one sample in a study of blood T cell repertoires in COVID-19. The protocol was immunoSEQ multiplex PCR, while the TCRdb copy is restricted to in-frame clones and leaves out a portion. The data contain roughly 70,000 clones, around 89% of them seen just once; the ten biggest clones take up under 1.5%. The specimen sequenced was peripheral blood. The receptors come from a human donor in a cohort sampled during active COVID-19. Each CDR3 is given with its conserved first and last residue. A D gene is named only where the DNA matches it firmly. Not every row has a clone size; where given, it reads once, few, many or a size class.

TGTGCCAGCTCACCACGCGCCTACGGCAGGGGGCCTGGAAACACCATATATTTT CASSPRAYGRGPGNTIYF TRBJ1-3 TRBV18 18 TRBD1 .
TGCGCCAGCAGCCTTCCAGGGGGCGGACAGCCCCAGCATTTT CASSLPGGGQPQHF TRBJ1-5 TRBV4-1 14 TRBD1 .
TGCAGCGTTCGGGGTCAGAACCTGAACACTGAAGCTTTCTTT CSVRGQNLNTEAFF TRBJ1-1 TRBV29-1 14 . .
TGCAGCGTTGAAACTAGCGGGGGGAAATACCTAGCCAAAAACATTCAGTACTTC CSVETSGGKYLAKNIQYF TRBJ2-4 TRBV29-1 18 TRBD2 .
TGTGCCAGTAGTATGATGGGAGGGCCCAACGAGCAGTACTTC CASSMMGGPNEQYF TRBJ2-7 TRBV19 14 TRBD2 .
TGTGCCAGTAGTGTAGGACAGAACAATGAGCAGTTCTTC CASSVGQNNEQFF TRBJ2-1 TRBV19 13 . .
TGCGCCAGCAGCGACTCTTTAGGCGAGCAGTACTTC CASSDSLGEQYF TRBJ2-7 TRBV5-1 12 . .
TGTGCCAGCAGTTACACGCGGATGGAGACCCAGTACTTC CASSYTRMETQYF TRBJ2-5 TRBV6-6 13 . .
TGTGCCACCCAGGGCTCCTACAATGAGCAGTTCTTC CATQGSYNEQFF TRBJ2-1 TRBV24-1 12 . .
TGCGCCAGCAGCTTAACGGGAGGGGAAGATACGCAGTATTTT CASSLTGGEDTQYF TRBJ2-3 TRBV5-1 14 TRBD2 .
TGTGCCAGTAGTAAGGGAAACCGGGACAGGGGAGGCAATCAGCCCCAGCATTTT CASSKGNRDRGGNQPQHF TRBJ1-5 TRBV19 18 TRBD1 .
TGTGCCTGGACAAGCAGACTAGCGGGACCAACGGGAGATACGCAGTATTTT CAWTSRLAGPTGDTQYF TRBJ2-3 TRBV30 17 TRBD2 .
TGTGCCAGCAGCTATCTAGGTTCCGGGGGGACCCAGTACTTC CASSYLGSGGTQYF TRBJ2-5 TRBV5-6 14 . .
TGTGCCAGCAGCCCTCCTGATCGGAGCAATCAGCCCCAGCATTTT CASSPPDRSNQPQHF TRBJ1-5 TRBV28 15 . .
TGTGCCAGCAGTTTATGGACTAGCGGGATGAACACCGGGGAGCTGTTTTTT CASSLWTSGMNTGELFF TRBJ2-2 TRBV27 17 TRBD2 .
TGTGCCAGCAGTGCTACAGATAATCAGCCCCAGCATTTT CASSATDNQPQHF TRBJ1-5 TRBV6-4 13 . medium-sized
TGTGCCAGCAGCCTTCTTCCGAACACTGAAGCTTTCTTT CASSLLPNTEAFF TRBJ1-1 TRBV7-3 13 . .
TGCGCCAGCAGCCCTAAGGGTACGGGACTAGCGGGACTGGCTGGGGCCAACGTCCTGACTTTC CASSPKGTGLAGLAGANVLTF TRBJ2-6 TRBV4-1 21 TRBD2 .
TGTGCCAGCAGCCCTCGGGACAGTGAGCAGTTCTTC CASSPRDSEQFF TRBJ2-1 TRBV11-3 12 TRBD1 .
TGCAGCGGGGCCGGGACAGGGGGCGCTTTCTTT CSGAGTGGAFF TRBJ1-1 TRBV29-1 11 TRBD1 .
TGCGCCAGCAACTCAGGGGGCTTGGCGACTAGCACAGATACGCAGTATTTT CASNSGGLATSTDTQYF TRBJ2-3 TRBV10-2 17 TRBD1 .
TGTGCCAGCAGCTTAACTAGCGGCTACGAGCAGTACTTC CASSLTSGYEQYF TRBJ2-7 TRBV7-2 13 TRBD2 .
TGTGCCAGCTCACCGGGACTAGCGGGAAAGAGGCGCCCAGATACGCAGTATTTT CASSPGLAGKRRPDTQYF TRBJ2-3 TRBV5-6 18 TRBD2 .
TGTGCCAGCAGGAAGCCAGGGAACTACGAGCAGTACTTC CASRKPGNYEQYF TRBJ2-7 TRBV28 13 . few
TGTGCCAGCAGCTTTCACGAGGATTCACCCCTCCACTTT CASSFHEDSPLHF TRBJ1-6 TRBV7-6 13 . .
TGCGCCAGCAGCTTGGACGGGACAGGGCATCAGCCCCAGCATTTT CASSLDGTGHQPQHF TRBJ1-5 TRBV5-1 15 TRBD1 .